One and the same sample provided the 10 T cell receptor beta chains below, sequenced in a study of control samples from healthy donors and cancer patients. Only in-frame clones appear in the TCRdb table, and some are missing; sequencing was by immunoSEQ multiplex PCR. The sample records 150,000 to 200,000 clones, approximately 90% being singletons. The sample consisted of blood. Every receptor here comes from a man between 25 and 39 years old in good health.

The chain recombines TRBV7-9 with TRBJ2-3, with D unresolved. CDR3 size: 14 residues. V lost 5 bases to trimming and J lost 3 bases, with 12 bases between them. CDR1 is SEHNR, CDR2 FQNEAQ, per germline (reference sequence). CDR3 DNA: TGTGCCAGCAGCCCCCCCCGATTAACAGATACGCAGTATTTT. Translating it yields CASSPPRLTDTQYF.

The V call is TRBV27, the J call TRBJ2-3; TRBD1 matches 10 bases. The CDR3 is 18 amino acids. Germline V gene lookup returns CDR1 MNHEY and CDR2 SMNVEV (reference sequence). The V segment lost 8 bases and the J segment 1 base; nucleotides outside the gene matches: 15. CDR3 sequence (DNA): TGTGCCAGCCAGTGGAAGACAGGGGGCCCACGGGGCACAGATACGCAGTATTTT. Amino acids: CASQWKTGGPRGTDTQYF.

This sequence joins TRBV19 and TRBJ1-4; D gene ambiguous. Trimming took off 9 bases at V and 3 bases at J, with 26 bases between the two ends. This CDR3 has 18 amino acids. In germline, CDR1 is LNHDA, CDR2 SQIVND (reference sequence). CDR3 DNA sequence: TGTGCCAGCCACAAACAGCGGGCAGGACGGTCGGCTAATGAAAAACTGTTTTTT. Its translation: CASHKQRAGRSANEKLFF.

The rearrangement uses TRBV28 and TRBJ2-3; 9 nucleotides match TRBD1. V trimming: 2 bases; J trimming: 4 bases; junction bases outside the gene matches: 4. CDR3 length equals 15 residues. Germline V CDR1 and CDR2: MDHEN, SYDVKM. The CDR3 loop reads CASSLRGTGSDTQYF. The CDR3 DNA follows: TGTGCCAGCAGTTTAAGGGGGACAGGGTCAGATACGCAGTATTTT. The full variable domain, in which reference TRBV28 and TRBJ2-3 provide the parts outside the CDR3, is DVKVTQSSRYLVKRTGEKVFLECVQDMDHENMFWYRQDPGLGLRLIYFSYDVKMKEKGDIPEGYSVSREKKERFSLILESASTNQTSMYLCASSLRGTGSDTQYFGPGTRLTVL.

The chain couples TRBV7-6 to TRBJ2-7; D may be TRBD2 (6 bases). This CDR3 region has 16 residues. Germline CDR1 reads SGHVS; CDR2 reads FNYEAQ. V was clipped by 3 bases and J by 4 bases, with 19 bases between them. The CDR3 DNA is TGTGCCAGCAGCTTGGCAACCGGGACTGGGACTTACGAGCAGTACTTC. This gives the protein CASSLATGTGTYEQYF.

This rearrangement joins TRBV19 to TRBJ1-1; D call uncertain. Trimming stripped 7 bases from V and 1 base from J, with 7 bases between. The CDR3 is 12 residues long. Germline V CDR1 and CDR2: LNHDA, SQIVND (reference sequence). The CDR3 loop is CASKKKNTEAFF. For the CDR3, the DNA is TGTGCCAGTAAAAAGAAGAACACTGAAGCTTTCTTT. The full variable domain, rest sourced from reference TRBV19 and TRBJ1-1, is DGGITQSPKYLFRKEGQNVTLSCEQNLNHDAMYWYRQDPGQGLRLIYYSQIVNDFQKGDIAEGYSVSREKKESFPLTVTSAQKNPTAFYLCASKKKNTEAFFGQGTRLTVV.

This clone appeared a single time. J is TRBJ2-6 and V is TRBV5-4; 9 bases agree with TRBD2. Germline trimming cut 9 bases from V and 0 bases from J; bases unmatched to any gene: 10. Germline assignment: CDR1 SGHNT and CDR2 YYREEE (reference sequence). This CDR3 comprises 17 residues. Written as DNA, the CDR3 is TGTGCCAACACCCCTAGCGGGGCCACCTCTGGGGCCAACGTCCTGACTTTC. Protein sequence: CANTPSGATSGANVLTF.

The rearrangement joins TRBV24-1 to TRBJ2-3, with D maybe TRBD1 (6 bases). V was clipped by 9 bases and J by 2 bases, with 11 bases between them. Germline CDR1 KGHDR, CDR2 SFDVKD. The CDR3 loop spans 13 amino acids. CDR3 DNA sequence: TGTGCCACCGGTGGGGGCATCACAGATACGCAGTATTTT. Its translation is CATGGGITDTQYF.

This chain uses TRBV11-2 with TRBJ1-4, with TRBD1 as a possible D gene (6 bases). The length of the CDR3 is 16 residues. Trimming took 1 base from V and 4 from J, leaving 13 bases between them. Germline V CDR1 and CDR2: SGHAT, FQNNGV. Here the CDR3 reads CASSLVVGGFNEKLFF. The CDR3 DNA is TGTGCCAGCAGCTTAGTAGTGGGGGGCTTTAATGAAAAACTGTTTTTT.

The chain employs TRBV4-3 and TRBJ1-6; no clear D gene. Germline values: CDR1 LGHNA, CDR2 YSLEER. V lost 0 bases to trimming and J lost 7 bases, with 16 bases between them. The CDR3 length is 17 residues. The CDR3 loop reads CASSQDGDPQRNSPLHF. The CDR3 DNA follows: TGCGCCAGCAGCCAAGATGGGGATCCTCAGAGGAATTCACCCCTCCACTTT.